The 8 T cell receptor beta chains reported below all come from one sample, sequenced in a study of neurological immune-mediated disorders. TCRdb re-called the 5' RACE reads through MiXCR, storing one row per CDR3 protein. The repertoire holds 46,000 or so distinct CDR3 sequences, with roughly 4.1% as singletons. Input material: PBMCs. Receptors originate from a woman aged 55-75 years with multiple sclerosis.

This clonotype showed up just a few times. The CDR3 protein is CASSQVSGGEKLFF. CDR3 bases: TGCGCCAGCAGCCAAGTTTCAGGGGGAGAAAAACTGTTTTTT. The chain has TRBV4-3 and TRBJ1-4, with TRBD1 matching 7 bases. This CDR3 spans 14 amino acids. Trimming took 1 base from V and 8 from J; bases not matched to a gene: 4. Germline CDR1 LGHNA, CDR2 YSLEER.

This clonotype was recorded at least ten times. The rearrangement uses TRBV12-3 or TRBV12-4 and TRBJ1-5; 7 bases map to TRBD1. The J segment lost 3 bases and the V segment lost 6 bases, leaving 8 bases of the junction unmatched. The CDR3 has 15 residues. DNA of the CDR3: TGTGCCAGCAGCCCTCGGGGACAGAACAATCAGCCCCAGCATTTT. This codes for CASSPRGQNNQPQHF.

There are many counts of this clonotype. The junction departs from germline at one end; a sequencing error may be responsible. The chain recombines TRBV7-2 with TRBJ2-3, with 7 bases matching TRBD2. The CDR3 length is 15 residues. Germline V gene lookup returns CDR1 SGHTA and CDR2 FQGNSA. The CDR3 loop is CASSSRTSLTYTQYF. CDR3 DNA sequence: TGTGCCAGCAGCTCCAGGACTAGTCTCACATATACGCAGTATTTT.

This clonotype was recorded a few times. V usage is TRBV5-1 and J usage is TRBJ2-2, with D maybe TRBD2 (5 bases). V lost 4 bases, J lost 2 bases, and 9 bases lay in between. The CDR3 totals 14 residues. Germline CDR1 and CDR2: SGHRS and YFSETQ. The CDR3 loop is CASSPGLNTGELFF. The CDR3 coding sequence is TGCGCCAGCAGCCCAGGACTTAACACCGGGGAGCTGTTTTTT.

This clonotype has at least ten counts. The J gene is TRBJ2-2, the V gene TRBV12-3 or TRBV12-4; D gene uncertain. This CDR3 has 13 amino acids. Trimming took off 2 bases at V and 5 bases at J, with 6 bases between the two ends. DNA for the CDR3: TGTGCCAGCAGTTTACTCGAAACCGGGGAGCTGTTTTTT. This codes for CASSLLETGELFF.

This clonotype was detected many times. The chain is built from TRBV12-3 or TRBV12-4 and TRBJ2-2; 13 bases align to TRBD2. CDR3 size: 16 residues. V was clipped by 6 bases and J by 7 bases; unmatched bases: 8. The CDR3 DNA is TGTGCCAGCAGCGGTACTAGCGGGAGGGCCGACGGGGAGCTGTTTTTT. As protein: CASSGTSGRADGELFF.

The chain links TRBV7-9 to TRBJ2-2; D may be TRBD2 (6 bases). This CDR3 comprises 15 residues. The ends were cut back, 2 bases at V and 5 bases at J, with 12 bases in the middle. CDR1 SEHNR and CDR2 FQNEAQ come from the germline V gene (reference sequence). The CDR3 loop is CASSLMAGGTGELFF. The CDR3 DNA sequence: TGTGCCAGCAGCTTAATGGCCGGGGGAACCGGGGAGCTGTTTTTT. The whole variable domain, filled in from reference TRBV7-9 and TRBJ2-2, reads DTGVSQNPRHKITKRGQNVTFRCDPISEHNRLYWYRQTLGQGPEFLTYFQNEAQLEKSRLLSDRFSAERPKGSFSTLEIQRTEQGDSAMYLCASSLMAGGTGELFFGEGSRLTVL.

This clonotype was detected many times. V usage is TRBV4-3 and J usage is TRBJ1-4, with D unclear. This CDR3 contains 16 residues. V was shortened by 2 bases and J by 8 bases, with 18 bases between the two germline ends. Germline-derived CDR1 and CDR2 are LGHNA and YSLEER. As DNA, the CDR3 is TGCGCCAGCAGCCAAAATGACCGGGCTTTGGGGGAAAAACTGTTTTTT. Its translation is CASSQNDRALGEKLFF.